This T cell receptor (beta chain) was captured by sequencing in a study of blood T cell repertoires in COVID-19. Study context: Italy, Spain and the United States were the sources of the convalescent and acute COVID-19 samples. Nucleic acid was either cDNA or gDNA, and it came from T cells, B-cell-depleted T cells, or PBMCs.

Original analysis: Scientists estimated how many nucleated cells there were by amplifying reference gene primers. Using immunoSEQ multiplex PCR, the repertoire was profiled, and TCRdb retains in-frame clones only, with some absent. V and J calls and clone size come straight from that table; D and trimming were deduced from the DNA. The table has more than 200,000 clones, roughly 82% seen once. This clone was recorded a few times. Trimming took 3 bases from V and 2 from J, leaving 10 bases between them. The CDR3 has 14 residues. Germline CDR1 is SGHDN and CDR2 is FVKESK. Material: peripheral blood. The sequence came from a woman aged 40 to 50 who had recovered from COVID-19. This chain links TRBV14 with TRBJ1-2; D gene ambiguous. This CDR3 is CASSQGSNNYGYTF. In nucleotides, the CDR3 is TGTGCCAGCAGCCAGGGCAGTAACAACTATGGCTACACCTTC. Combining the CDR3 with reference TRBV14 and TRBJ1-2 gives the whole variable domain EAGVTQFPSHSVIEKGQTVTLRCDPISGHDNLYWYRRVMGKEIKFLLHFVKESKQDESGMPNNRFLAERTGGTYSTLKVQPAELEDSGVYFCASSQGSNNYGYTFGSGTRLTVV.